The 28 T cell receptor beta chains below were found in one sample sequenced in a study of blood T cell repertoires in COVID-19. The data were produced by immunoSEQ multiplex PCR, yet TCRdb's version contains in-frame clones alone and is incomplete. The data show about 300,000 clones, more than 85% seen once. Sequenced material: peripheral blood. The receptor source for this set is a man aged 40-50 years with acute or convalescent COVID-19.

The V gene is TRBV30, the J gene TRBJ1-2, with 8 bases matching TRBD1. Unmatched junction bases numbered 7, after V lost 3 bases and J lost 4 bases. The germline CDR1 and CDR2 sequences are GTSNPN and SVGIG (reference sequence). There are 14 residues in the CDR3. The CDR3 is CAWRKPGGSYGYTF. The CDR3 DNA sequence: TGTGCCTGGAGGAAACCAGGGGGCAGCTATGGCTACACCTTC.

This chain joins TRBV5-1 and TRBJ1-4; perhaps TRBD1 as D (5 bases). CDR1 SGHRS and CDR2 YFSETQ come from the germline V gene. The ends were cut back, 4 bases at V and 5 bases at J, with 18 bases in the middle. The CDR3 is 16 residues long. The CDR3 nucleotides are TGCGCCAGCAGCGCAATGACCCTCGGGGGGAATGAAAAACTGTTTTTT. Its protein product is CASSAMTLGGNEKLFF.

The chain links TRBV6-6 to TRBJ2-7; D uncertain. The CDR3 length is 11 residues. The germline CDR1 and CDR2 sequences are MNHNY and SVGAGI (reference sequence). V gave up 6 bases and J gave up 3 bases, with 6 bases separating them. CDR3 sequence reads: CASSLYYEQYF. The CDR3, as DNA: TGTGCCAGCAGCCTCTACTACGAGCAGTACTTC.

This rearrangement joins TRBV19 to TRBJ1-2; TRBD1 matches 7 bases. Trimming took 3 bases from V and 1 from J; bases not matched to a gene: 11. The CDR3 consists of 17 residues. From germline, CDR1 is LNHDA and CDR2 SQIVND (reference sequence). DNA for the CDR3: TGTGCCAGTAGTATGGACAGGACCAGTTCCCGTAACTATGGCTACACCTTC. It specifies CASSMDRTSSRNYGYTF.

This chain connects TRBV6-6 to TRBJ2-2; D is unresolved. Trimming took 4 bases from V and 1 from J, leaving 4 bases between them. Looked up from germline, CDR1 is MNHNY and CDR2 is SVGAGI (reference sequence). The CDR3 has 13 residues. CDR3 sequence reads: CASSFWNTGELFF. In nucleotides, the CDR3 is TGTGCCAGCAGTTTCTGGAACACCGGGGAGCTGTTTTTT.

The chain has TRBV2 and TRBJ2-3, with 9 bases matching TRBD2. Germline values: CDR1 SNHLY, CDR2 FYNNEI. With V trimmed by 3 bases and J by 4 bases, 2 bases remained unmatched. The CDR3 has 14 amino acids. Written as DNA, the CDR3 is TGTGCCAGCAGTGATGCGGGGGGGGCAGATACGCAGTATTTT. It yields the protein CASSDAGGADTQYF.

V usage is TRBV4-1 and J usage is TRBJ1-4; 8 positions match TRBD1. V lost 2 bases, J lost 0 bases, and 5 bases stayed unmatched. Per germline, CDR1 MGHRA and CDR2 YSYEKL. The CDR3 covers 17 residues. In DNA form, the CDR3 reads TGCGCCAGCAGCCAACTTCCAGGGGGCCCAACTAATGAAAAACTGTTTTTT. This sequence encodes CASSQLPGGPTNEKLFF.

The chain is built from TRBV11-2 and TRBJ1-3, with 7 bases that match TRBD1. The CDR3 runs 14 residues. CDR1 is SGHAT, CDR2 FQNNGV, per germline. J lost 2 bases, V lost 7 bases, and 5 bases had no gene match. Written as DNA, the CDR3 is TGTGCCAGCACCCCAGACAGGGCTGGAAACACCATATATTTT. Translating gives CASTPDRAGNTIYF. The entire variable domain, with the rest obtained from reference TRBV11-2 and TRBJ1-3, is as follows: EAGVAQSPRYKIIEKRQSVAFWCNPISGHATLYWYQQILGQGPKLLIQFQNNGVVDDSQLPKDRFSAERLKGVDSTLKIQPAKLEDSAVYLCASTPDRAGNTIYFGEGSWLTVV.

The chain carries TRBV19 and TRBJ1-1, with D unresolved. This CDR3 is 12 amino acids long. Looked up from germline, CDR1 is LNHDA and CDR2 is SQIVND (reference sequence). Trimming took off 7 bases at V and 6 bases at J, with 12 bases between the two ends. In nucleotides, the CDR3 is TGTGCCAGTACTATCCGGGAATCTGAAGCTTTCTTT. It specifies CASTIRESEAFF.

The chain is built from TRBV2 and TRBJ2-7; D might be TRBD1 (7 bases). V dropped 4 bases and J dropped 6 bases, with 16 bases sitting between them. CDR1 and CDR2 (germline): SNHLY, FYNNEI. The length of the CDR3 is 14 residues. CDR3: CASSGQPQGGEQYF. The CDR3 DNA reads TGTGCCAGCAGTGGACAACCCCAGGGGGGCGAGCAGTACTTC.

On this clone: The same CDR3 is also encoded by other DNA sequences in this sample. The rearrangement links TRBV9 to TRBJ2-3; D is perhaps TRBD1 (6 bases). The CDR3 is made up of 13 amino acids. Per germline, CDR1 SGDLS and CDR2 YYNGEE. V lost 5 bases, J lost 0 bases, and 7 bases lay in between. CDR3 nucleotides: TGTGCCAGCAGTGGACAGAGCACAGATACGCAGTATTTT. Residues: CASSGQSTDTQYF.

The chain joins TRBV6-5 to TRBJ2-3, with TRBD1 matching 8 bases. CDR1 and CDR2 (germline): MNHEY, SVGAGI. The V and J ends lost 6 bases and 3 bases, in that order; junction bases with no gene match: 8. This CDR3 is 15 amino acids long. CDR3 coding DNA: TGTGCCAGCAGCTCCAGACAGGGGAGAACAGATACGCAGTATTTT. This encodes CASSSRQGRTDTQYF.

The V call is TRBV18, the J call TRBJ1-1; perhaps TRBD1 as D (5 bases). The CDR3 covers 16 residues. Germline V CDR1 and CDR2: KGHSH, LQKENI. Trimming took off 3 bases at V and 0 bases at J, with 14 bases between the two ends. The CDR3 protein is CASSPQGPNMNTEAFF. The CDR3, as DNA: TGTGCCAGCTCACCTCAGGGCCCTAACATGAACACTGAAGCTTTCTTT.

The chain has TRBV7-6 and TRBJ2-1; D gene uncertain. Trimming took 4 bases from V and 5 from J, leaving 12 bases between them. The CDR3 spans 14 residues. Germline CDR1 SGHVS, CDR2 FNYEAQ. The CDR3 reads CASSSPRVNNEQFF. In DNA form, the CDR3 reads TGTGCCAGCAGCTCCCCCCGCGTAAACAATGAGCAGTTCTTC.

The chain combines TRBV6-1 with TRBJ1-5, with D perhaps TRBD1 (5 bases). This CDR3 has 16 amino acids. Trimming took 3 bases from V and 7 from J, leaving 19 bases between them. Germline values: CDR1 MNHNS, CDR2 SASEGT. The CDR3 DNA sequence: TGTGCCAGCAGTGATCGACAGAGGTTGGGGAACCAGCCCCAGCATTTT. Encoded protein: CASSDRQRLGNQPQHF.

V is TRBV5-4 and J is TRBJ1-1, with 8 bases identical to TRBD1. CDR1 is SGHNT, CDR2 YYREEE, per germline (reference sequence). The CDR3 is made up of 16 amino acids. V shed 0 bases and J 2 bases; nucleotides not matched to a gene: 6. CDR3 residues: CASSLEQGALNTEAFF. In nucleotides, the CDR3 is TGTGCCAGCAGCTTGGAGCAGGGGGCACTCAACACTGAAGCTTTCTTT. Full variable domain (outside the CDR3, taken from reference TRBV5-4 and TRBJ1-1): ETGVTQSPTHLIKTRGQQVTLRCSSQSGHNTVSWYQQALGQGPQFIFQYYREEENGRGNFPPRFSGLQFPNYSSELNVNALELDDSALYLCASSLEQGALNTEAFFGQGTRLTVV.

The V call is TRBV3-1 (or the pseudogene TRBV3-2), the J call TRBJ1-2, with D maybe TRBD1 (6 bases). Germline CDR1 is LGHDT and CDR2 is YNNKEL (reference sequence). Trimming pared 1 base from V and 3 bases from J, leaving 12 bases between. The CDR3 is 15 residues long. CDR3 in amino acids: CASSQGAGHYYGYTF. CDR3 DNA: TGTGCCAGCAGCCAAGGAGCGGGACATTACTATGGCTACACCTTC.

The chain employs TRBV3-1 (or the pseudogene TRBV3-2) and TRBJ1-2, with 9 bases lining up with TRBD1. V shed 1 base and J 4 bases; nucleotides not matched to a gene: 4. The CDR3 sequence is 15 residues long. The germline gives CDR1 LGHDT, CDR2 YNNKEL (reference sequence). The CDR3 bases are TGTGCCAGCAGCCAAGCAGAGACAGGGGGCTATGGCTACACCTTC. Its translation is CASSQAETGGYGYTF.

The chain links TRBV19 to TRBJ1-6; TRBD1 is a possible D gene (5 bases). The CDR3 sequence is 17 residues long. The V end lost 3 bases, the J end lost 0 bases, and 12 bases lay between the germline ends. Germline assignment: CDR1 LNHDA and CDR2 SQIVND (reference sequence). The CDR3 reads CASSILGRSSYNSPLHF. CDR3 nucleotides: TGTGCCAGTAGTATCCTGGGGCGGAGCTCCTATAATTCACCCCTCCACTTT.

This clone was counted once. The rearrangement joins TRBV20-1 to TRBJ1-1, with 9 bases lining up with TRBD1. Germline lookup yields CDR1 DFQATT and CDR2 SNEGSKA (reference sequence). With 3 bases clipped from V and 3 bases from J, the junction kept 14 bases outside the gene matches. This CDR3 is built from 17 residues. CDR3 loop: CSASAISGTGFHTEAFF. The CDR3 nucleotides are TGCAGTGCTAGTGCCATTTCCGGGACAGGGTTCCACACTGAAGCTTTCTTT.

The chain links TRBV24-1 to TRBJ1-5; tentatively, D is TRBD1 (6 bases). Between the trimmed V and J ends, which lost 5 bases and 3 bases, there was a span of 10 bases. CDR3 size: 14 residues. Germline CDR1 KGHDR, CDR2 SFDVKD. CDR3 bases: TGTGCCACCAGTGGTACAGGGTACAATCAGCCCCAGCATTTT. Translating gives CATSGTGYNQPQHF.

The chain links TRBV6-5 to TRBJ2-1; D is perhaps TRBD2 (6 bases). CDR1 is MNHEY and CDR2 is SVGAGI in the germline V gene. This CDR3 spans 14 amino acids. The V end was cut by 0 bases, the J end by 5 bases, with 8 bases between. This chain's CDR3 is CASSYSRGHNEQFF. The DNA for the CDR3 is TGTGCCAGCAGTTACTCGCGGGGCCACAATGAGCAGTTCTTC.

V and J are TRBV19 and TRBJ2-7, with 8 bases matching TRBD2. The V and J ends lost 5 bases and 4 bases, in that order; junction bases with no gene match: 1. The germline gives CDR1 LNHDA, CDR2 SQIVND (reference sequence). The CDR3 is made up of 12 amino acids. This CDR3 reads CASSPGGYEQYF. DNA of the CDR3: TGTGCCAGTAGTCCGGGGGGGTACGAGCAGTACTTC.

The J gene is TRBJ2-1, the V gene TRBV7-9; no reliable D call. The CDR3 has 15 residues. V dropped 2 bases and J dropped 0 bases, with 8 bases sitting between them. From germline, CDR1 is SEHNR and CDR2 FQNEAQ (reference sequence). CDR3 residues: CASSLRPSSYNEQFF. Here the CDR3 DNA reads TGTGCCAGCAGCTTAAGACCTAGCTCCTACAATGAGCAGTTCTTC.

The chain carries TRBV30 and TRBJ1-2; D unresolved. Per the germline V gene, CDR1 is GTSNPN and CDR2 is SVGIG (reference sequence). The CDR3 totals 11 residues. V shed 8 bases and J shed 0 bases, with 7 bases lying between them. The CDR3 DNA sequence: TGTGCCAGCAGGACTAACTATGGCTACACCTTC. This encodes CASRTNYGYTF. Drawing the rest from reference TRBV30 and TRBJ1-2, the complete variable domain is SQTIHQWPATLVQPVGSPLSLECTVEGTSNPNLYWYRQAAGRGLQLLFYSVGIGQISSEVPQNLSASRPQDRQFILSSKKLLLSDSGFYLCASRTNYGYTFGSGTRLTVV.

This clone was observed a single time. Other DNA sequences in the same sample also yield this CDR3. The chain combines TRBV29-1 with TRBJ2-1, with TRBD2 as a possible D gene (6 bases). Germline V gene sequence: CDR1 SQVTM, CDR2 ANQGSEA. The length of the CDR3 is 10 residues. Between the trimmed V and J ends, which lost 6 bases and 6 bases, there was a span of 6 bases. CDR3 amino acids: CSVGSNEQFF. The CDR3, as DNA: TGCAGCGTCGGGAGCAATGAGCAGTTCTTC.

CDR3 protein: CASSESFGGQAEAFF. The CDR3 DNA sequence: TGTGCCAGCAGTGAATCGTTCGGGGGGCAGGCTGAAGCTTTCTTT. This chain joins TRBV2 and TRBJ1-1, with D maybe TRBD1 (6 bases). Germline V CDR1 and CDR2: SNHLY, FYNNEI. CDR3 length: 15 residues. Trimming pared 2 bases from V and 6 bases from J, leaving 16 bases between.

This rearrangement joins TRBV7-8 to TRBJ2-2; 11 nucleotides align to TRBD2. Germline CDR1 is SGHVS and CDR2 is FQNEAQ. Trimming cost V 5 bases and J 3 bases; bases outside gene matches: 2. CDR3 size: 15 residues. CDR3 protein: CASSRLAGYTGELFF. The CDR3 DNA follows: TGTGCCAGCAGCCGACTAGCGGGGTACACCGGGGAGCTGTTTTTT.